This T cell receptor beta chain was obtained from a study of lymphopenia after photon versus proton radiotherapy. Findings and limits, study-wide: In patients who died, overall survival fell as post-nadir TCR diversity dropped more. After the lymphocyte nadir, photon-treated repertoires showed oligoclonal expansion, especially of CD8+ Temra cells. Better survival with proton therapy was suggested as possible, not demonstrated.

Sequencing used immunoSEQ multiplex PCR; TCRdb keeps in-frame clones, though not all of them. Of around 18,000 clones listed, roughly 82% are singletons. Turning to this clone: Its antigen is not known.

This CDR3 is built from 14 residues. CDR1 is SNHLY and CDR2 is FYNNEI in the germline V gene. With 8 bases removed from V and 0 bases from J, the gap between germline ends came to 11 bases. The TCR was taken from a man between 65 and 80 years old with pancreatic cancer. The V and J genes are TRBV2 and TRBJ1-5; D remains unclear. This material consisted of peripheral blood, taken from a patient treated with proton-based radiotherapy. The CDR3 DNA is TGTGCCAGCGCCGCCGACAATAGCAATCAGCCCCAGCATTTT. Protein: CASAADNSNQPQHF. The full variable domain, completed using reference TRBV2 and TRBJ1-5, is EPEVTQTPSHQVTQMGQEVILRCVPISNHLYFYWYRQILGQKVEFLVSFYNNEISEKSEIFDDQFSVERPDGSNFTLKIRSTKLEDSAMYFCASAADNSNQPQHFGDGTRLSIL.